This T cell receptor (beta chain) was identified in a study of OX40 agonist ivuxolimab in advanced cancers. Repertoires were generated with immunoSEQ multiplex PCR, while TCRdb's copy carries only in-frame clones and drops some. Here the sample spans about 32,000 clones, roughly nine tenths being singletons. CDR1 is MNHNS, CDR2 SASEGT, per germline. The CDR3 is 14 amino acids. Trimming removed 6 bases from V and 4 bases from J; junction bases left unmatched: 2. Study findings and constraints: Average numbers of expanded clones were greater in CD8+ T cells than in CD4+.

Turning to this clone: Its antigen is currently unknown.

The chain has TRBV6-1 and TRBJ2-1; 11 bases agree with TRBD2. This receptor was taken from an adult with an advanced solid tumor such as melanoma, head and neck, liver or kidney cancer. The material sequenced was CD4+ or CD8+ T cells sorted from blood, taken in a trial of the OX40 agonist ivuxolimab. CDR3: CASSASGGYNEQFF. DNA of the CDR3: TGTGCCAGCAGCGCTAGCGGGGGGTACAATGAGCAGTTCTTC.